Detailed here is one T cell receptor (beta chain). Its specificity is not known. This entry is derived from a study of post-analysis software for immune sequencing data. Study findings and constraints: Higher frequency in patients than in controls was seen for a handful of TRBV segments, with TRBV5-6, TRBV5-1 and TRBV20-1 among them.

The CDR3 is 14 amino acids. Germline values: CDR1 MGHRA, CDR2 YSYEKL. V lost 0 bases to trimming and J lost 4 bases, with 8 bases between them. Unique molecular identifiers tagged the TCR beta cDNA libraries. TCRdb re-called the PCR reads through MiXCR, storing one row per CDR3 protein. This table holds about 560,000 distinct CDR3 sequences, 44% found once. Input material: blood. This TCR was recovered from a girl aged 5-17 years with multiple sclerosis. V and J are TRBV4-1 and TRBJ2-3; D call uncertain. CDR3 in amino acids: CASSQDHLSDTQYF. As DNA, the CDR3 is TGCGCCAGCAGCCAAGATCACCTTTCAGATACGCAGTATTTT.